One sample yielded the 3 T cell receptor beta chains listed below, sequenced in a study of immune cell composition in non-small cell lung cancer. TCRdb's table, derived via immunoSEQ multiplex PCR, lists solely in-frame clones and lacks some. In the table there are roughly 4,200 clones, roughly 70% of which are singletons. Sequences were obtained from lung tumor tissue. These receptors were obtained from a human donor with non-small cell lung cancer.

By proportion, this clone is medium-sized. The chain links TRBV19 to TRBJ1-2; 9 bases line up with TRBD1. Unmatched junction bases numbered 7, after V lost 5 bases and J lost 3 bases. There are 15 residues in the CDR3. Germline lookup yields CDR1 LNHDA and CDR2 SQIVND (reference sequence). The chain's CDR3 is CASSHRGRVDYGYTF. The CDR3 DNA reads as TGTGCCAGTAGTCACAGGGGGCGAGTTGACTATGGCTACACCTTC.

This clone was seen only once. The chain combines TRBV5-6 with TRBJ1-2, with 12 bases lining up with TRBD1. Germline lookup yields CDR1 SGHDT and CDR2 YYEEEE. This CDR3 has 17 residues. The trim removed 1 base at V and 4 bases at J, leaving 8 bases unmatched. The CDR3: CASSLLGQGARGYGYTF. The CDR3 nucleotides read TGTGCCAGCAGCTTGTTGGGACAGGGGGCGCGGGGCTATGGCTACACCTTC.

This clone was detected a few times. The genes are TRBV9 and TRBJ1-1; no reliable D call. Per germline, CDR1 SGDLS and CDR2 YYNGEE. The CDR3 has 15 residues. Trimming removed 1 base at V and 1 base at J, with 11 bases between. This CDR3 is CASSVSPGSNTEAFF. The CDR3 DNA follows: TGTGCCAGCAGCGTAAGTCCAGGCTCGAACACTGAAGCTTTCTTT.